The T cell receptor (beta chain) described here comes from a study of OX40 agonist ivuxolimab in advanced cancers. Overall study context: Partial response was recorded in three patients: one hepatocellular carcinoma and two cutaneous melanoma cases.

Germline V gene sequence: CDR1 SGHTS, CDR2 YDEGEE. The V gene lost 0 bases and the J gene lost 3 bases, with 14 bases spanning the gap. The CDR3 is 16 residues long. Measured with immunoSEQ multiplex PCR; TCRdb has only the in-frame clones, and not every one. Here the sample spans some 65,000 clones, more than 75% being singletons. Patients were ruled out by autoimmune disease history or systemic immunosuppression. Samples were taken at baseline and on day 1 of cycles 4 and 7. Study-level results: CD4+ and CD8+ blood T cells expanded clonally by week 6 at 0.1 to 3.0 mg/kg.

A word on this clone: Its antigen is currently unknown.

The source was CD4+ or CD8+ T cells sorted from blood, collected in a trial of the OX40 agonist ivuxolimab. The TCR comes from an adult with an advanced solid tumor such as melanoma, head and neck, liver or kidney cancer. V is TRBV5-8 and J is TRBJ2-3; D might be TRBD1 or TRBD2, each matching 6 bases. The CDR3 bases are TGTGCCAGCAGCTTGGGAGGGGGGAGTTTGACAGATACGCAGTATTTT. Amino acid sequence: CASSLGGGSLTDTQYF.